This T cell receptor beta chain was identified in a study of shared clonotypes between healthy human individuals. A note on this clone: Its antigen is still unknown.

In the original workflow: ImmunoSEQ junction-only sequences lacked quality scores, so their filtering differed. TCRdb's table, derived via immunoSEQ multiplex PCR, lists solely in-frame clones and lacks some. That table supplies the V and J calls and clone size; D and trimming were determined from the DNA. Counted here are a few million clones, 85% to 95% occurring once; the ten biggest clones make up around 0.4%. Study-level points and caveats: Sorted-subset sequencing, rarefaction showed, was incomplete despite large depth. Donor scarcity curtailed the genetic and exposure-history diversity represented herein.

A CD45RA+ naive subset and a CD45RA-negative memory subset were split from CD4+ cells. V was pared by 1 base and J by 5 bases, with 4 bases between. CDR3 length: 11 residues. Germline V gene sequence: CDR1 GTSNPN, CDR2 SVGIG (reference sequence). The sequence was collected from a man between 18 and 35 years old in good health. Some clones in this sample may be carry-over from other donors' samples. Sequenced sample: naive CD4+ T cells from PBMCs. Subset of the sample: CD45RA+ positively selected. The chain uses TRBV30 and TRBJ2-3; D unclear. CDR3 in DNA: TGTGCCTGGAGTGATAGAGATACGCAGTATTTT. Translating it yields CAWSDRDTQYF. The variable domain in full, with the rest retrieved from reference TRBV30 and TRBJ2-3, is SQTIHQWPATLVQPVGSPLSLECTVEGTSNPNLYWYRQAAGRGLQLLFYSVGIGQISSEVPQNLSASRPQDRQFILSSKKLLLSDSGFYLCAWSDRDTQYFGPGTRLTVL.